The rows below give T cell receptor beta chains drawn from one sample of a study of shared clonotypes between healthy human individuals. The method was immunoSEQ multiplex PCR; TCRdb's version includes in-frame clones alone and lacks a portion of them. The top ten clones hold approximately 1% of a sample with 1.4 million to 1.5 million clones, roughly 95% of them seen once. Sequencing input: naive CD4+ T cells sorted from blood. All receptors derive from a man aged 25-45 years in good health. Both conserved end residues are part of each CDR3. D genes are given only for firm matches. Size tells how often a clone was seen (once, few, many) or the class of an expanded clone, and some rows leave it out.

d_call j_call cdr3_length v_call clone_size cdr3_nt cdr3_aa
- TRBJ2-5 12 TRBV6-5 - TGTGCCACCCAGGGGAGGTGGGAGACCCAGTACTTC CATQGRWETQYF
- TRBJ2-5 15 TRBV5-1 - TGCGCCAGCAGAGACGGTGGCCTCAACGGGGAGACCCAGTACTTC CASRDGGLNGETQYF
TRBD1 TRBJ1-5 15 TRBV5-6 - TGTGCCAGCAGCCAAATTGACAGGGCCGGACAGCCCCAGCATTTT CASSQIDRAGQPQHF
TRBD2 TRBJ2-4 20 TRBV6-1 - TGTGCCAGCAGTGATTCGACCCCATCACTAGCGGGAGGGCCCAAAAACATTCAGTACTTC CASSDSTPSLAGGPKNIQYF
TRBD1 TRBJ1-5 16 TRBV10-2 - TGCGCCAGCAGTGAGTACTCCGGGACAGGGGGTCAGCCCCAGCATTTT CASSEYSGTGGQPQHF
TRBD1 TRBJ1-3 20 TRBV7-2 once TGTGCCAGCAGCTTAGCGCGATGGATGACGACAGGGGACTCTGGAAACACCATATATTTT CASSLARWMTTGDSGNTIYF
- TRBJ1-2 15 TRBV18 - TGTGCCAGCTCCCCCTCCCACGAGGCAGCATATGGCTACACCTTC CASSPSHEAAYGYTF
- TRBJ1-5 14 TRBV5-6 - TGTGCCAGCAGCTTGGGACCCAGCAATCAGCCCCAGCATTTT CASSLGPSNQPQHF
TRBD1 TRBJ1-5 15 TRBV5-1 - TGCGCCAGCAGCCCCGGGACAGGGAGCAATCAGCCCCAGCATTTT CASSPGTGSNQPQHF
- TRBJ2-7 13 TRBV19 - TGTGCCAGTAGTGAAAACAGGCGCTTGGAGCAGTACTTC CASSENRRLEQYF
TRBD1 TRBJ2-1 13 TRBV27 - TGTGCCAGCATGGGACAGGGGTTGAATGAGCAGTTCTTC CASMGQGLNEQFF
- TRBJ1-3 12 TRBV29-1 - TGCAGCGTTAAGGCGTCGGTAGACACCATATATTTT CSVKASVDTIYF
- TRBJ2-1 14 TRBV5-1 - TGCGCCAGCAGCGGGTGGGACTTTTACAATGAGCAGTTCTTC CASSGWDFYNEQFF
TRBD1 TRBJ2-5 15 TRBV19 - TGTGCCAGTAGAGATGCACAGGGGTTGCGAGAGACCCAGTACTTC CASRDAQGLRETQYF
- TRBJ2-5 12 TRBV28 - TGTGCCAGCAGTCCGGACGCCTGGACCCAGTACTTC CASSPDAWTQYF
- TRBJ1-4 12 TRBV30 - TGTGCCTGGAGCCGCGCAGCGGAAAAACTGTTTTTT CAWSRAAEKLFF
- TRBJ1-1 13 TRBV6-5 once TGTGCCAGCAGTTACACCGGGGGCACTGAAGCTTTCTTT CASSYTGGTEAFF
TRBD2 TRBJ2-1 13 TRBV28 - TGTGCCGGGACTGATGCGGGAGGGTATGAGCAGTTCTTC CAGTDAGGYEQFF
- TRBJ2-7 14 TRBV7-2 once TGTGCCAGCAGCTTTATCAGCGGAGCCTACGAGCAGTACTTC CASSFISGAYEQYF
- TRBJ2-7 17 TRBV19 - TGTGCCAGTAGTATAGATCGAAGCAGGTCCTCCTCCTACGAGCAGTACTTC CASSIDRSRSSSYEQYF
- TRBJ2-3 15 TRBV5-1 - TGCGCCAGCAGCTTATTAGGTGCTAGCACAGATACGCAGTATTTT CASSLLGASTDTQYF
TRBD2 TRBJ2-5 16 TRBV7-9 - TGTGCCAGCAGCTTAGCGCGTAGCGGGAGGTCGGAGACCCAGTACTTC CASSLARSGRSETQYF
- TRBJ2-1 13 TRBV30 - TGTGCCTGGAGTGTACGGAGCGCCGTAGAGCAGTTCTTC CAWSVRSAVEQFF
- TRBJ2-7 14 TRBV5-1 - TGCGCCAGCAGCTTCCAGACAGCTTCCTACGAGCAGTACTTC CASSFQTASYEQYF
TRBD1 TRBJ1-4 20 TRBV4-3 - TGCGCCAGCAGCCAAGATAAGAGTCGGACAGGGGTGGCAACTAATGAAAAACTGTTTTTT CASSQDKSRTGVATNEKLFF
- TRBJ1-5 11 TRBV27 - TGTGCCAGCAGTTTCGCTCAGCCCCAGCATTTT CASSFAQPQHF
TRBD2 TRBJ2-1 15 TRBV2 once TGTGCCAGCAGGCCTGCGGGACTAGCTTACAATGAGCAGTTCTTC CASRPAGLAYNEQFF
- TRBJ2-7 12 TRBV7-9 few TGTGCCAGCAGCACGGGCCGCTACGAGCAGTACTTC CASSTGRYEQYF
- TRBJ2-3 16 TRBV5-1 - TGCGCCAGCAGCTTTCTCGGGATTACTAGCACAGATACGCAGTATTTT CASSFLGITSTDTQYF
- TRBJ1-1 13 TRBV27 - TGTGCCAGCAGTTCAAGGGCCTGGAGTGAAGCTTTCTTT CASSSRAWSEAFF
TRBD2 TRBJ2-1 18 TRBV7-2 - TGTGCCAGCAGCTTAGGCGGAGGCGGGAGGGCCTCCTACAATGAGCAGTTCTTC CASSLGGGGRASYNEQFF
- TRBJ2-7 15 TRBV5-6 - TGTGCCAGCAGCTTACGCAACCGGGGAGGCCACGAGCAGTACTTC CASSLRNRGGHEQYF
TRBD2 TRBJ2-7 15 TRBV6-1 - TGTGCCAGCAGTGAAACCGGACTAGCGGGATGGGAGCAGTACTTC CASSETGLAGWEQYF
TRBD1 TRBJ2-7 15 TRBV7-2 - TGTGCCAGCAGCCTACAGGCAGGGGGCTTTTTCGAGCAGTACTTC CASSLQAGGFFEQYF
TRBD1 TRBJ1-3 17 TRBV10-3 - TGTGCCACAAGCCTCCGGACAGGGGTCTCGAAGGGAAACACCATATATTTT CATSLRTGVSKGNTIYF